This TCR beta chain came from a study of CD8 T cells in Susac syndrome. The CDR3 covers 13 residues. The V end lost 8 bases, the J end lost 1 base, and 11 bases lay between the germline ends. Germline lookup yields CDR1 MNHNY and CDR2 SVGAGI (reference sequence). Random hexamers were used to reverse transcribe the RNA input (roughly 0.5 to 1 ug). TCRdb itself ran the immunoSEQ multiplex PCR reads through MiXCR, one entry per CDR3 protein. The sample shows roughly 120,000 distinct CDR3 sequences, approximately 93% of them seen only once. This chain uses TRBV6-6 with TRBJ1-1; tentative D call: TRBD1 (5 bases). This TCR was sampled from a human donor with multiple sclerosis. The sequenced sample consisted of CD8+ T cells from PBMCs. The CDR3 protein is CASGGATNTEAFF. The CDR3 nucleotides read TGTGCCAGCGGAGGGGCTACGAACACTGAAGCTTTCTTT.